This entry lists 21 T cell receptor beta chains sequenced from one sample in a study of blood T cell repertoires in COVID-19. Clones were sequenced by immunoSEQ multiplex PCR, and TCRdb holds only the in-frame ones, with some missing. The repertoire has about 110,000 clones, around 84% of them found once; the top ten carry 7% to 9.5%. Sequenced: peripheral blood. These receptors came from an elderly woman with active or convalescent COVID-19.

The chain joins TRBV6-5 to TRBJ1-2, with D unresolved. Germline V gives CDR1 MNHEY, CDR2 SVGAGI. V gave up 2 bases and J gave up 0 bases, with 7 bases separating them. The length of the CDR3 is 14 residues. This CDR3 reads CASSYAGTNYGYTF. In nucleotides, the CDR3 is TGTGCCAGCAGTTACGCGGGTACTAACTATGGCTACACCTTC.

V usage is TRBV7-6 and J usage is TRBJ2-1; 13 bases fit TRBD2. Germline V gives CDR1 SGHVS, CDR2 FNYEAQ. Trimming at V came to 4 bases and at J to 9 bases, leaving 12 bases not matched to a gene. The CDR3 has 17 amino acids. The CDR3 protein is CASSSRWTSGSLGEQFF. The CDR3, as DNA: TGTGCCAGCAGCTCCCGCTGGACTAGCGGGAGCTTGGGTGAGCAGTTCTTC.

The rearrangement uses TRBV4-1 and TRBJ2-7; no definite D call. V was clipped by 4 bases and J by 3 bases, with 10 bases between them. The CDR3 sequence is 13 residues long. Germline V lookup: CDR1 MGHRA, CDR2 YSYEKL. Here the CDR3 DNA reads TGCGCCAGCAGCCTTGGCAGTCACTACGAGCAGTACTTC. Translation gives CASSLGSHYEQYF.

This chain links TRBV27 with TRBJ1-5, with a possible D match to TRBD1 (6 bases). V lost 4 bases, J lost 1 base, and 14 bases lay in between. From germline, CDR1 is MNHEY and CDR2 SMNVEV (reference sequence). CDR3 length: 16 residues. CDR3 region: CASSSITRGSNQPQHF. In DNA form, the CDR3 reads TGTGCCAGCAGTTCGATAACCAGGGGAAGCAATCAGCCCCAGCATTTT.

This sequence joins TRBV24-1 and TRBJ2-3; 8 bases match TRBD1. The CDR3 consists of 17 residues. J gave up 3 bases and V 3 bases, and 10 bases lay outside the gene matches. Germline values: CDR1 KGHDR, CDR2 SFDVKD. The CDR3 DNA is TGTGCCACCAGTGATCTCGGGACAGGACGAACAACAGATACGCAGTATTTT. This sequence encodes CATSDLGTGRTTDTQYF.

The chain uses TRBV19 and TRBJ2-2, with TRBD1 as a possible D gene (5 bases). Germline V gene data show CDR1 as LNHDA and CDR2 as SQIVND (reference sequence). The CDR3 length is 14 residues. Trimming pared 7 bases from V and 8 bases from J, leaving 17 bases between. CDR3 DNA: TGTGCCAGTACCAGGGATCCGGAGAGAGGGGAGCTGTTTTTT. Amino acid sequence: CASTRDPERGELFF.

This chain connects TRBV6-6 to TRBJ2-1; D is perhaps TRBD2 (5 bases). Germline values: CDR1 MNHNY, CDR2 SVGAGI (reference sequence). CDR3 length: 15 residues. V was shortened by 5 bases and J by 6 bases, with 17 bases between the two germline ends. The CDR3 is CASSPGFSHGNEQFF. The CDR3 nucleotides are TGTGCCAGCAGTCCGGGATTCAGCCACGGCAATGAGCAGTTCTTC.

V is TRBV15 and J is TRBJ2-1; D unresolved. V gave up 0 bases and J gave up 8 bases, with 8 bases separating them. The CDR3 sequence is 13 residues long. Per the germline V gene, CDR1 is LNHNV and CDR2 is YYDKDF (reference sequence). Here the CDR3 DNA reads TGTGCCACCAGCAGAGATCCCCGAGATGAGCAGTTCTTC. Its translation: CATSRDPRDEQFF.

The count of this clone is one. The genes are TRBV28 and TRBJ2-7; D might be TRBD2 (6 bases). Germline V lookup: CDR1 MDHEN, CDR2 SYDVKM. V lost 3 bases and J 7 bases, leaving 19 bases between the germline ends. The length of the CDR3 is 15 residues. The CDR3 protein is CASSFSTGLPLEQYF. The CDR3 DNA is TGTGCCAGCAGTTTTTCGACCGGACTACCCTTAGAGCAGTACTTC.

The chain recombines TRBV24-1 with TRBJ2-3, with a tentative D call TRBD2 (6 bases). The germline V gene has CDR1 KGHDR and CDR2 SFDVKD. V lost 3 bases and J lost 5, with 11 bases in between. CDR3 length equals 14 residues. CDR3 loop: CATSDRRAVDTQYF. CDR3 nucleotide sequence: TGTGCCACCAGTGATAGGAGGGCGGTAGATACGCAGTATTTT.

This clone has just one count. Other DNA sequences in the sample encode the same CDR3. The chain joins TRBV18 to TRBJ1-4, with 11 bases lining up with TRBD1. This CDR3 comprises 15 residues. The V and J ends lost 0 bases and 7 bases, in that order; junction bases with no gene match: 1. In germline, CDR1 is KGHSH, CDR2 LQKENI. CDR3 sequence (DNA): TGTGCCAGCTCACCACCGGGACAGGGGGGTGAAAAACTGTTTTTT. Protein product: CASSPPGQGGEKLFF.

V usage is TRBV7-9 and J usage is TRBJ2-3; D remains unclear. V lost 9 bases and J 2 bases, leaving 9 bases between the germline ends. Germline V CDR1 and CDR2: SEHNR, FQNEAQ (reference sequence). This CDR3 is built from 12 residues. CDR3 protein: CASLLSTDTQYF. CDR3 in DNA: TGTGCCAGTCTCCTATCCACAGATACGCAGTATTTT. The full variable domain, in which reference TRBV7-9 and TRBJ2-3 provide the parts outside the CDR3, is DTGVSQNPRHKITKRGQNVTFRCDPISEHNRLYWYRQTLGQGPEFLTYFQNEAQLEKSRLLSDRFSAERPKGSFSTLEIQRTEQGDSAMYLCASLLSTDTQYFGPGTRLTVL.

V gene TRBV27 combines with J gene TRBJ2-3; no clear D gene. Trimming removed 6 bases at V and 1 base at J, with 8 bases between. The CDR3 contains 13 residues. The germline gives CDR1 MNHEY, CDR2 SMNVEV (reference sequence). As DNA, the CDR3 is TGTGCCAGCAGGACCACAGGCACAGATACGCAGTATTTT. Protein product: CASRTTGTDTQYF.

The rearrangement uses TRBV5-1 and TRBJ1-2, with a possible D match to TRBD1 (6 bases). The CDR3 spans 15 residues. Trimming cost V 2 bases and J 8 bases, with 19 bases left between them. CDR1 SGHRS and CDR2 YFSETQ come from the germline V gene. The CDR3 region is CASSFENRAEAGYTF. The CDR3 region has the DNA TGCGCCAGCAGCTTCGAGAACAGGGCGGAAGCGGGCTACACCTTC.

The chain is built from TRBV7-3 and TRBJ2-2; D gene uncertain. V was trimmed by 1 base and J by 7 bases, leaving 4 bases between them. This CDR3 has 12 residues. From germline, CDR1 is SGHTA and CDR2 FQGTGA. DNA for the CDR3: TGTGCCAGCAGCTTAAACGGCGGGGAGCTGTTTTTT. Translation: CASSLNGGELFF.

The chain joins TRBV12-3 or TRBV12-4 to TRBJ2-5, with 7 bases that match TRBD1. The CDR3 runs to 12 residues. J lost 7 bases, V lost 6 bases, and 5 bases had no gene match. This CDR3 is CASRTTGVTQYF. The CDR3 DNA is TGTGCCAGCAGAACCACAGGGGTGACCCAGTACTTC.

The J gene is TRBJ1-6, the V gene TRBV27; 9 positions match TRBD1. With V trimmed by 5 bases and J by 9 bases, 5 bases remained unmatched. The germline V gene encodes CDR1 MNHEY and CDR2 SMNVEV (reference sequence). The CDR3 has 14 amino acids. CDR3 nucleotides: TGTGCCAGCAGTACCGGGACAGGGAGTTCACCCCTCCACTTT. Its protein is CASSTGTGSSPLHF.

V gene TRBV5-1 combines with J gene TRBJ2-7, with TRBD1 identical over 7 bases. CDR1 is SGHRS and CDR2 is YFSETQ in the germline V gene. The CDR3 is 13 amino acids. V shed 2 bases, J shed 5 bases, and the junction held 4 bases outside the gene matches. CDR3 amino acids: CASSLVGGHEQYF. The CDR3 nucleotides read TGCGCCAGCAGCTTAGTAGGGGGCCACGAGCAGTACTTC.

The chain carries TRBV19 and TRBJ1-2; 10 bases map to TRBD1. The CDR3 extends over 15 amino acids. Germline V gives CDR1 LNHDA, CDR2 SQIVND (reference sequence). J gave up 4 bases and V 4 bases, and 6 bases lay outside the gene matches. In nucleotides, the CDR3 is TGTGCCAGTAGTACCCTGACAGGGGGCGGCTATGGCTACACCTTC. Translated: CASSTLTGGGYGYTF.

The V call is TRBV28, the J call TRBJ1-1, with D perhaps TRBD1 (5 bases). Between the trimmed V and J ends, which lost 3 bases and 0 bases, there was a span of 11 bases. The germline CDR1 and CDR2 sequences are MDHEN and SYDVKM. The CDR3 has 15 amino acids. CDR3 DNA: TGTGCCAGCAGTTTGGCGGGACCTATGAACACTGAAGCTTTCTTT. Its translation: CASSLAGPMNTEAFF.

This rearrangement joins TRBV24-1 to TRBJ2-5, with 11 bases identical to TRBD2. The V and J ends lost 3 bases and 5 bases, in that order; junction bases with no gene match: 7. Germline V lookup: CDR1 KGHDR, CDR2 SFDVKD. The CDR3 is 16 residues long. The CDR3 DNA reads TGTGCCACCAGTGATCCCACTAGCGGGAGCCAGGAGACCCAGTACTTC. As protein: CATSDPTSGSQETQYF.